The clone carrying this TCR beta chain was found once. Profiled with immunoSEQ multiplex PCR; TCRdb holds only in-frame clones, not every one. The table records around 100,000 clones, approximately 80% of them present only once. This entry belongs to a study of PD-1 blockade in mismatch repair-deficient tumors. Study as a whole: Patients had over ten mismatch repair-deficient cancer types and were previously treated and progressing.

TCR sequencing covered a few patients who responded to pembrolizumab. CDR1 and CDR2 from the germline V gene are LGHNA and YNFKEQ. This CDR3 comprises 14 residues. Trimming at V came to 5 bases and at J to 5 bases, leaving 5 bases not matched to a gene. The J gene is TRBJ1-2, the V gene TRBV4-2; 10 bases fit TRBD1. This TCR was sampled from an adult with mismatch repair-deficient cancer. Here the sequenced sample was peripheral blood, taken approximately 14 months after starting pembrolizumab. The CDR3 region has the DNA TGTGCCAGCAGCTTGGACAGGGGGGCTTATGGCTACACCTTC. It is translated as CASSLDRGAYGYTF.